A single sample gave rise to the 22 T cell receptor beta chains below, sequenced in a study of blood T cell repertoires in COVID-19. Profiling relied on immunoSEQ multiplex PCR, and the TCRdb table lists in-frame clones only, not all of them. The repertoire has hundreds of thousands of clones, about 87% of them found once; the top ten carry around 0.3%. The sequenced sample consisted of peripheral blood. The receptors shown here come from a woman between 18 and 29 years old with acute or convalescent COVID-19.

This chain links TRBV4-1 with TRBJ1-1; D not certain. The CDR3 sequence is 13 residues long. Trimming stripped 5 bases from V and 1 base from J, with 8 bases between. The germline V gene has CDR1 MGHRA and CDR2 YSYEKL. The DNA of the CDR3 is TGCGCCAGCAGCTTTCGGGAGAACACTGAAGCTTTCTTT. This codes for CASSFRENTEAFF.

This clone was counted only a few times. The chain uses TRBV19 and TRBJ1-2; D ambiguous. V gave up 6 bases and J gave up 1 base, with 12 bases separating them. The CDR3 has 14 residues. The V gene's germline CDR1 is LNHDA and CDR2 SQIVND (reference sequence). The CDR3 reads CASRSQNLNYGYTF. CDR3 DNA sequence: TGTGCCAGTAGGTCACAAAACCTTAACTATGGCTACACCTTC.

The V gene is TRBV6-2 or TRBV6-3, the J gene TRBJ1-1; 9 bases match TRBD1. With 6 bases clipped from V and 5 bases from J, the junction kept 16 bases outside the gene matches. The CDR3 is made up of 17 amino acids. From germline, CDR1 is MNHEY and CDR2 SVGEGT. This CDR3 is CASSPAPSGQGWTEAFF. The CDR3 region has the DNA TGTGCCAGCAGCCCTGCCCCTTCTGGACAGGGGTGGACTGAAGCTTTCTTT.

The chain is built from TRBV12-5 and TRBJ2-7; D gene uncertain. Germline V CDR1 and CDR2: LGHNT, FRNRAP. This CDR3 has 12 residues. The germline V and J ends were trimmed by 2 bases and 9 bases, with 11 bases remaining between them. The CDR3 here is CASGLSVAGQYF. For the CDR3, the DNA is TGTGCTAGTGGTTTGTCCGTCGCCGGGCAGTACTTC.

The chain couples TRBV4-1 to TRBJ2-7; 7 nucleotides match TRBD2. The CDR3 contains 14 residues. Germline CDR1 MGHRA, CDR2 YSYEKL. J gave up 0 bases and V 3 bases, and 2 bases lay outside the gene matches. The CDR3 region has the DNA TGCGCCAGCAGCCACCGGGAGGCCTCCTACGAGCAGTACTTC. Amino acids: CASSHREASYEQYF.

The chain links TRBV19 to TRBJ1-1; 8 bases map to TRBD1. Trimming took 5 bases from V and 3 from J; bases not matched to a gene: 8. The CDR3 runs 15 residues. Per the germline V gene, CDR1 is LNHDA and CDR2 is SQIVND (reference sequence). The CDR3 DNA is TGTGCCAGTAGTGTTCACCGGGACAGGTACACTGAAGCTTTCTTT. It specifies CASSVHRDRYTEAFF.

The rearrangement uses TRBV9 and TRBJ2-5, with TRBD2 matching 8 bases. Germline V gives CDR1 SGDLS, CDR2 YYNGEE. The CDR3 totals 15 residues. Trimming took 4 bases from V and 5 from J; bases not matched to a gene: 10. The DNA of the CDR3 is TGTGCCAGCAGCCCTACCCGGGGGGGGAGGGAGACCCAGTACTTC. Its protein product is CASSPTRGGRETQYF.

This sequence joins TRBV7-2 and TRBJ2-5; D gene uncertain. The CDR3 has 14 residues. Trimming left V 5 bases short and J 1 base short, with 11 bases between. Looked up from germline, CDR1 is SGHTA and CDR2 is FQGNSA. DNA of the CDR3: TGTGCCAGCAGCAGCTCGTACGCCCAAGAGACCCAGTACTTC. Residues: CASSSSYAQETQYF.

This clone came up once. The chain carries TRBV5-1 and TRBJ2-7, with a weak D call TRBD2 (6 bases). V dropped 4 bases and J dropped 2 bases, with 7 bases sitting between them. The V gene's germline CDR1 is SGHRS and CDR2 YFSETQ. This CDR3 spans 12 amino acids. CDR3 in amino acids: CASSTGAYEQYF. CDR3 DNA: TGCGCCAGCAGCACGGGGGCCTACGAGCAGTACTTC.

The J gene is TRBJ1-1, the V gene TRBV2; D unclear. Germline CDR1 is SNHLY and CDR2 is FYNNEI. V lost 6 bases and J 1 base, leaving 12 bases between the germline ends. The CDR3 has 14 amino acids. The CDR3 sequence is CASRMLEKNTEAFF. The CDR3 DNA reads as TGTGCCAGCAGGATGTTAGAAAAGAACACTGAAGCTTTCTTT.

This chain links TRBV29-1 with TRBJ1-1; 7 bases line up with TRBD1. The CDR3 contains 16 residues. The J segment lost 0 bases and the V segment lost 4 bases, leaving 11 bases of the junction unmatched. Per the germline V gene, CDR1 is SQVTM and CDR2 is ANQGSEA. The CDR3, as DNA: TGCAGCGTTGTGGGAGGACAGGCCTTAATGAACACTGAAGCTTTCTTT. Translated: CSVVGGQALMNTEAFF.

The chain has TRBV9 and TRBJ1-1; unclear D gene. CDR1 and CDR2 from the germline V gene are SGDLS and YYNGEE. The CDR3 is 17 amino acids. The V end was cut by 0 bases, the J end by 0 bases, with 15 bases between. The CDR3 loop is CASSVAGGPNMNTEAFF. DNA of the CDR3: TGTGCCAGCAGCGTAGCTGGTGGGCCAAATATGAACACTGAAGCTTTCTTT.

The CDR3 spells CASSYGGEWNEQYF. Written as DNA, the CDR3 is TGTGCCAGCAGTTACGGGGGGGAGTGGAACGAGCAGTACTTC. The rearrangement links TRBV6-5 to TRBJ2-7; 7 bases fit TRBD2. V lost 2 bases, J lost 5 bases, and 6 bases stayed unmatched. The CDR3 runs 14 residues. Germline V gene data show CDR1 as MNHEY and CDR2 as SVGAGI.

The DNA for the CDR3 is TGTGCCAGCAGCTTCGGGACTTCTCCGGGGGAGCAGTTCTTC. Its translation is CASSFGTSPGEQFF. V usage is TRBV9 and J usage is TRBJ2-1, with D tentatively TRBD2 (6 bases). From germline, CDR1 is SGDLS and CDR2 YYNGEE. V lost 4 bases, J lost 10 bases, and 18 bases lay in between. The CDR3 is 14 residues long. The full variable domain, with the rest looked up from reference TRBV9 and TRBJ2-1, is DSGVTQTPKHLITATGQRVTLRCSPRSGDLSVYWYQQSLDQGLQFLIQYYNGEERAKGNILERFSAQQFPDLHSELNLSSLELGDSALYFCASSFGTSPGEQFFGPGTRLTVL.

J is TRBJ2-7 and V is TRBV7-9; tentative D call: TRBD2 (6 bases). V was cut by 3 bases and J by 5 bases, with 14 bases left in between. From germline, CDR1 is SEHNR and CDR2 FQNEAQ (reference sequence). The CDR3 consists of 14 residues. CDR3: CASSLAGLGDEQYF. The CDR3 nucleotides read TGTGCCAGCAGCTTGGCGGGGCTGGGCGACGAGCAGTACTTC.

This chain links TRBV5-6 with TRBJ2-2; 10 bases match TRBD1. The CDR3 covers 15 residues. Germline lookup yields CDR1 SGHDT and CDR2 YYEEEE. J lost 4 bases, V lost 5 bases, and 5 bases had no gene match. In nucleotides, the CDR3 is TGTGCCAGCAGTACCGGGACAGGGGTCACCGGGGAGCTGTTTTTT. Amino acid sequence: CASSTGTGVTGELFF. The full variable domain, in which reference TRBV5-6 and TRBJ2-2 provide the parts outside the CDR3, is DAGVTQSPTHLIKTRGQQVTLRCSPKSGHDTVSWYQQALGQGPQFIFQYYEEEERQRGNFPDRFSGHQFPNYSSELNVNALLLGDSALYLCASSTGTGVTGELFFGEGSRLTVL.

In this sample, this clone turned up a few times. The CDR3 bases are TGTGCCAGTACCGTGACCGGGACAGGGGGCAGGAATGAGCAGTTCTTC. This gives the protein CASTVTGTGGRNEQFF. V usage is TRBV19 and J usage is TRBJ2-1; 12 bases agree with TRBD1. V dropped 7 bases and J dropped 7; count of bases not matched to a gene: 11. Germline V gene data show CDR1 as LNHDA and CDR2 as SQIVND (reference sequence). There are 16 residues in the CDR3.

The chain uses TRBV7-2 and TRBJ1-5; 7 positions agree with TRBD1. Germline values: CDR1 SGHTA, CDR2 FQGNSA. V was pared by 3 bases and J by 3 bases, with 2 bases of the junction left unmatched. The CDR3 length is 14 residues. CDR3 in amino acids: CASSLTGTNQPQHF. Written as DNA, the CDR3 is TGTGCCAGCAGCTTGACAGGGACCAATCAGCCCCAGCATTTT. Filled out from reference TRBV7-2 and TRBJ1-5, the complete variable domain reads GAGVSQSPSNKVTEKGKDVELRCDPISGHTALYWYRQSLGQGLEFLIYFQGNSAPDKSGLPSDRFSAERTGGSVSTLTIQRTQQEDSAVYLCASSLTGTNQPQHFGDGTRLSIL.

The chain has TRBV30 and TRBJ1-2; a weak D match, TRBD1 (6 bases). V lost 3 bases to trimming and J lost 5 bases, with 19 bases between them. CDR3 size: 15 residues. The germline V gene has CDR1 GTSNPN and CDR2 SVGIG (reference sequence). CDR3 residues: CAWRVLAGAIYGYTF. The CDR3 DNA reads as TGTGCCTGGAGGGTTTTAGCAGGGGCTATATATGGCTACACCTTC. The whole variable domain, remainder taken from reference TRBV30 and TRBJ1-2, is SQTIHQWPATLVQPVGSPLSLECTVEGTSNPNLYWYRQAAGRGLQLLFYSVGIGQISSEVPQNLSASRPQDRQFILSSKKLLLSDSGFYLCAWRVLAGAIYGYTFGSGTRLTVV.

V and J are TRBV24-1 and TRBJ2-2; D unclear. The CDR3 is 15 amino acids. Trimming cost V 0 bases and J 4 bases, with 8 bases left between them. Germline V gene lookup returns CDR1 KGHDR and CDR2 SFDVKD. The CDR3 DNA is TGTGCCACCAGTGATTTGGCCGGAGTCACCGGGGAGCTGTTTTTT. It specifies CATSDLAGVTGELFF.

J is TRBJ2-7 and V is TRBV12-2; the table's D call, TRBD1, has no DNA check behind it. TRBV12-2 is annotated as a pseudogene. The CDR3 loop spans 13 amino acids. The CDR3, as DNA: TGTGCAAGTCGCCGACAGTTCCGTTACGAGCAGTACTTC. Translation: CASRRQFRYEQYF.

The V gene is TRBV13, the J gene TRBJ1-5; 8 bases are shared with TRBD1. Trimming took 5 bases from V and 10 from J; bases not matched to a gene: 7. Per germline, CDR1 PRHDT and CDR2 FYEKMQ (reference sequence). This CDR3 has 13 amino acids. CDR3 nucleotides: TGTGCCAGCAGCCCATACGGACAGGGACCCCAGCATTTT. It yields the protein CASSPYGQGPQHF.